The entry below gives a single TCR beta chain sequence along with its context. The antigen it binds to is not known. Base qualities are missing; no much larger clone stands one base away. The immunoSEQ Assay, a bias-controlled multiplex PCR, was used to amplify TCRbeta CDR3 regions from genomic DNA. The published analysis was carried out like this. Nucleated cell counts per sample were estimated from amplification of reference gene primers within the assay. To quantify the absolute abundance of each unique TCRbeta CDR3 rearrangement, sequence reads were collapsed and filtered. For each sample, productive Simpson clonality was calculated by taking the square root of Simpson's diversity index across productive rearrangements. The clones in this table, taken by TCRdb from immuneACCESS, are in-frame only. Not every clone is retained; where verified, under half of the shortfall comes from an unresolved V gene, and the cause of the rest is unknown. That table furnishes V, J and clone size, whereas the DNA furnished D and trimming. For this sample there are about 120,000 clones; more than 75% appear just once. Approximately 1.5% of the sample goes to the ten largest clones.

The entry originates in a study of blood T cell repertoires in COVID-19 (dated by TCRdb to 2018 to 2020). Notes on the research overall: Samples from collaborators originated in the United States, Italy and Spain and spanned both the acute and convalescent phases of COVID-19. The material from the prospective study consisted of cDNA or gDNA derived from T cells, B-cell-depleted T cells, or PBMCs. Subjects who had been exposed to COVID-19, were actively infected with it, or had recovered from it provided the deeply sampled blood TCRbeta repertoires that made up the dataset. The repertoires were released in a freely available public database meant as a resource for research on the immune response to SARS-CoV-2. The samples were drawn from two sources: the first 160 participants of the ongoing ImmuneRACE study, and over 950 subjects contributed by 6 global collaborators. Nearly every sample came with metadata listing a de-identified subject ID, COVID-19 status, age in years and sex. Where available, HLA class I and class II types were obtained from metadata supplied by the sample provider rather than from assay-based typing. Findings and caveats that apply to the study as a whole: The quantity of clinical and demographic metadata differed by source and by participant and was supplied without curation.

Collaborating institutions collected whole blood in K2EDTA tubes following their own protocols. Collaborator samples were shipped for TCRbeta analysis as frozen whole blood, isolated PBMCs, or DNA extracted from either sample type. This TCR was sampled from a middle-aged man with acute or convalescent COVID-19. The sample was peripheral blood.

The bases are TGTGCCAGCAGCTATTGGACAGGCGCCTACGAGCAGTACTTC. Translation gives CASSYWTGAYEQYF. The chain joins TRBV5-6 to TRBJ2-7; the junction holds 7 bases that match TRBD1. CDR1 SGHDT and CDR2 YYEEEE are derived from the germline V gene. From cysteine to phenylalanine, the CDR3 is 14 amino acids long. The retained sequence is limited to the CDR3, 42 bases, with the frame set at the first base. Unmatched junction bases come to 5, with V trimmed by 3 bases and J by 2 bases. Extended through the reference TRBV5-6 and TRBJ2-7 proteins, this CDR3 yields the full variable domain: DAGVTQSPTHLIKTRGQQVTLRCSPKSGHDTVSWYQQALGQGPQFIFQYYEEEERQRGNFPDRFSGHQFPNYSSELNVNALLLGDSALYLCASSYWTGAYEQYFGPGTRLTVT.